The next 8 T cell receptor beta chains were all read from a single sample in a study of blood T cells in healthy people across ages. A second PCR of 7 to 11 cycles used a sample-barcoded 5' primer and a J-beta primer mix. Using its own MiXCR run on the 5' RACE reads, TCRdb lists one record per CDR3 protein. The sample records about 800,000 distinct CDR3 sequences, approximately 25% being singletons. Another study also made use of these data, one on T cells of mothers and their children.

Sequenced: blood. These TCRs come from a boy between 10 and 17 years old in good health.

The chain couples TRBV5-1 to TRBJ2-1, with a possible D match to TRBD1 (5 bases). The CDR3 spans 14 residues. V was cut by 0 bases and J by 7 bases, with 11 bases left in between. Germline CDR1 reads SGHRS; CDR2 reads YFSETQ. The CDR3 sequence is CASSLGQGRNEQFF. CDR3 nucleotide sequence: TGCGCCAGCAGCTTGGGGCAGGGAAGGAATGAGCAGTTCTTC.

The chain combines TRBV10-3 with TRBJ1-1; D is unclear. CDR1 and CDR2 from the germline V gene are ENHRY and SYGVKD. V lost 2 bases to trimming and J lost 7 bases, with 14 bases between them. This CDR3 has 14 residues. In DNA form, the CDR3 reads TGTGCCATCAGTGAGGGCTGGGGAACGAGTGAAGCTTTCTTT. Its protein is CAISEGWGTSEAFF.

On this clonotype itself: At one of its ends the junction is not consistent with the germline gene, which may arise from a read error. The chain uses TRBV6-5 and TRBJ1-1; perhaps TRBD1 as D (5 bases). The CDR3 contains 14 residues. The germline CDR1 and CDR2 sequences are MNHEY and SVGAGI. The CDR3 nucleotides are TGTGCTAGCAGTCGTAGATGGGGGGGCACTGAAGCTTTCTTT. It translates to CASSRRWGGTEAFF.

V usage is TRBV20-1 and J usage is TRBJ1-6; 7 bases fit TRBD1. Germline V gene data show CDR1 as DFQATT and CDR2 as SNEGSKA (reference sequence). The V and J ends lost 6 bases and 0 bases, in that order; junction bases with no gene match: 8. The CDR3 contains 16 residues. In DNA, the CDR3 is TGCAGTGCCCCGGAGGGGGCACGCTCCTATAATTCACCCCTCCACTTT. It codes for CSAPEGARSYNSPLHF.

This clonotype occurred a few times. The chain recombines TRBV20-1 with TRBJ2-7, with unresolved D. The V end was cut by 6 bases, the J end by 4 bases, with 10 bases between. CDR1 is DFQATT and CDR2 is SNEGSKA in the germline V gene (reference sequence). The CDR3 length is 11 residues. CDR3 sequence: CSAPDLYEQYF. DNA for the CDR3: TGCAGTGCCCCTGACCTGTACGAGCAGTACTTC.

The J gene is TRBJ2-5, the V gene TRBV6-2 or TRBV6-3, with TRBD2 as a possible D gene (6 bases). The germline V gene has CDR1 MNHEY and CDR2 SVGEGT. This CDR3 is built from 14 residues. Trimming removed 2 bases at V and 3 bases at J, with 10 bases between. CDR3: CASSYGSGEETQYF. The CDR3 DNA reads TGTGCCAGCAGTTACGGCTCGGGAGAAGAGACCCAGTACTTC.

This clonotype appeared a few times. V usage is TRBV29-1 and J usage is TRBJ2-1, with D possibly matching TRBD2 (6 bases). The germline CDR1 and CDR2 sequences are SQVTM and ANQGSEA. This CDR3 is built from 13 residues. Between the trimmed V and J ends, which lost 5 bases and 5 bases, there was a span of 13 bases. Written as DNA, the CDR3 is TGCAGCGTTCAGCGGGCCGAGGACAATGAGCAGTTCTTC. Translation: CSVQRAEDNEQFF.

Only one count was recorded for this clonotype. The chain uses TRBV4-3 and TRBJ2-4; 9 nucleotides line up with TRBD1. This CDR3 spans 15 amino acids. The germline CDR1 and CDR2 sequences are LGHNA and YSLEER. The V segment lost 3 bases and the J segment 6 bases; nucleotides outside the gene matches: 6. CDR3 region: CASSQDRGWGNIQYF. The DNA of the CDR3 is TGCGCCAGCAGCCAGGACAGGGGCTGGGGAAACATTCAGTACTTC.